This section outlines one T cell receptor beta chain sequence together with its context. This specimen comes from a study of blood T cell repertoires in COVID-19. Study summary: COVID-19 samples from acute and convalescent phases originated in the United States, Italy and Spain. In each case, the material was cDNA or gDNA derived from T cells, B-cell-depleted T cells, or PBMCs.

The CDR3 is made up of 17 amino acids. Germline-derived CDR1 and CDR2 are LGHNA and YNFKEQ. Trimming pared 0 bases from V and 0 bases from J, leaving 12 bases between. Per the original methods: Estimation of nucleated cell counts relied on the amplification of reference gene primers. Only in-frame clones appear in the TCRdb table, and some are missing; sequencing was by immunoSEQ multiplex PCR. The DNA gave D and trimming, while V, J and clone size come from that table. The sample has roughly 140,000 clones; around 80% are singletons. The clonotype originates from a man aged 55 to 70 with acute or convalescent COVID-19. The genes are TRBV4-2 and TRBJ1-3, with D tentatively TRBD1 (6 bases). Sequencing was carried out using peripheral blood. CDR3: CASSQDQTGGSGNTIYF. As DNA, the CDR3 is TGTGCCAGCAGCCAAGACCAGACAGGAGGCTCTGGAAACACCATATATTTT.